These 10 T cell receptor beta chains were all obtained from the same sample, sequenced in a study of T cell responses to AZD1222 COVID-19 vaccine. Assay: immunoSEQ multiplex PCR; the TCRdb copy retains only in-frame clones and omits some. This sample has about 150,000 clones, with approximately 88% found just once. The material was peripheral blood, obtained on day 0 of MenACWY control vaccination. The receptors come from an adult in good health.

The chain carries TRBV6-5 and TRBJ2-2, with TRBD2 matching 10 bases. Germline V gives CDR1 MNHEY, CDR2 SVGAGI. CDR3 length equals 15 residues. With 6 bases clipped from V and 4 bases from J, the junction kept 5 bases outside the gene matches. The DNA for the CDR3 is TGTGCCAGCAGAGGAGCGGGGGGGGGCACCGGGGAGCTGTTTTTT. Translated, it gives CASRGAGGGTGELFF.

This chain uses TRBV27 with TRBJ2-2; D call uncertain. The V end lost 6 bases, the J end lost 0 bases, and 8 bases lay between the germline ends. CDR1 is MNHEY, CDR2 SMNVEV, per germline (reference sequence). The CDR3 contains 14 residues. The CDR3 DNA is TGTGCCAGCAGGCAGCAGGCGAACACCGGGGAGCTGTTTTTT. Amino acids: CASRQQANTGELFF.

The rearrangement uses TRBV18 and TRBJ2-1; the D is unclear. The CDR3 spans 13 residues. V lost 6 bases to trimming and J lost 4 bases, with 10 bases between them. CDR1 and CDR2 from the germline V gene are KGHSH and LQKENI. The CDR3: CASSPTSYNEQFF. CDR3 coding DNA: TGTGCCAGCTCGCCTACGTCGTACAATGAGCAGTTCTTC. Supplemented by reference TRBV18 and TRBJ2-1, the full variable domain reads NAGVMQNPRHLVRRRGQEARLRCSPMKGHSHVYWYRQLPEEGLKFMVYLQKENIIDESGMPKERFSAEFPKEGPSILRIQQVVRGDSAAYFCASSPTSYNEQFFGPGTRLTVL.

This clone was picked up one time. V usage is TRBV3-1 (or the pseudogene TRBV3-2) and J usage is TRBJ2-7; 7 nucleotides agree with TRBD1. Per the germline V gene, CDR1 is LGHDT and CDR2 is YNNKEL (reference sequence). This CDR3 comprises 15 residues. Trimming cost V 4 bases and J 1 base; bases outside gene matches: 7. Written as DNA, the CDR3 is TGTGCCAGCAGCCCGACGACAGGGTATTCCTACGAGCAGTACTTC. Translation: CASSPTTGYSYEQYF.

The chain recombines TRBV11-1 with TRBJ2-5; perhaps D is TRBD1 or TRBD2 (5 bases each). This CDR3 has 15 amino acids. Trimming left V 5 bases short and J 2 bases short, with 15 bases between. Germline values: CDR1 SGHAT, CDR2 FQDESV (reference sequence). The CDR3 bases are TGTGCCAGCAGCCCAAGTGGGACCCAACAAGAGACCCAGTACTTC. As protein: CASSPSGTQQETQYF.

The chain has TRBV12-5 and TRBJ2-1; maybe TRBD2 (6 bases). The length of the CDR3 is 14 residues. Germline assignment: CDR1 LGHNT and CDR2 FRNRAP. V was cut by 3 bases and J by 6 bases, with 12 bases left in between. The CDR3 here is CASGFTFGGNEQFF. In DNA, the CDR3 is TGTGCTAGTGGTTTCACTTTCGGGGGCAATGAGCAGTTCTTC.

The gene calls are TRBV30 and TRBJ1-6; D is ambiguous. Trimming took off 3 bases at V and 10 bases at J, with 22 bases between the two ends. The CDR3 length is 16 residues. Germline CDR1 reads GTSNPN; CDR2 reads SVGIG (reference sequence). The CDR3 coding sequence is TGTGCCTGGAGGGAATTACGGACGGCTGGAAACTCACCCCTCCACTTT. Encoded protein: CAWRELRTAGNSPLHF. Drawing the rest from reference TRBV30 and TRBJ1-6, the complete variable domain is SQTIHQWPATLVQPVGSPLSLECTVEGTSNPNLYWYRQAAGRGLQLLFYSVGIGQISSEVPQNLSASRPQDRQFILSSKKLLLSDSGFYLCAWRELRTAGNSPLHFGNGTRLTVT.

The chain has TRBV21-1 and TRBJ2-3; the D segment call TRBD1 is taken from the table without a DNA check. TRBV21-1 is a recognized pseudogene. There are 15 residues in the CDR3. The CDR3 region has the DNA TGTGCCAGCAGCAAGGGGGCGCGGGGCACAGATACGCAGTATTTT. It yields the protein CASSKGARGTDTQYF.

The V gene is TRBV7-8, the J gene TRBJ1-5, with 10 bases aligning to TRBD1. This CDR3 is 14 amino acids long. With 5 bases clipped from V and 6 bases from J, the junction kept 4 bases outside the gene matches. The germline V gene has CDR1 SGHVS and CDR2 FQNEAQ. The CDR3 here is CASSPGQGVQPQHF. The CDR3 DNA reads TGTGCCAGCAGCCCCGGACAGGGGGTTCAGCCCCAGCATTTT.

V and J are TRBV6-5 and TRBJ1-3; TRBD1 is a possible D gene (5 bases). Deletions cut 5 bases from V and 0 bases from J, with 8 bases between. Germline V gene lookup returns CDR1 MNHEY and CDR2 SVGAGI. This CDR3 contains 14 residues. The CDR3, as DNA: TGTGCCAGCAGTCCAGGGTTCTCTGGAAACACCATATATTTT. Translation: CASSPGFSGNTIYF.